The rows below give T cell receptor beta chains drawn from one sample of a study of blood T cell repertoires in COVID-19. Profiled with immunoSEQ multiplex PCR; TCRdb holds only in-frame clones, not every one. The sample includes 76,000 or so clones, about 83% of them seen just once. The sample taken for sequencing was peripheral blood. The receptors shown here come from a man in his thirties or forties with acute or convalescent COVID-19. Each CDR3 is given with its conserved first and last residue. The D gene is left open where the match is weak. A clone size is listed for some rows: how often the clone was seen (once, few, many), or a class if it is expanded.

TGTGCCACCAGTGGTGGGGCCTTAAATGAAAAACTGTTTTTT,CATSGGALNEKLFF,TRBV24-1,-,-,TRBJ1-4
TGTGCCAGCAGTTACCGACAGCTGGGACTAGCGCCGAATGAGCAGTTCTTC,CASSYRQLGLAPNEQFF,TRBV6-2/TRBV6-3,TRBD2,-,TRBJ2-1
TGTGCCAGCAGCCACGCGGGACAGGGGGTCTCCTACGAGCAGTACTTC,CASSHAGQGVSYEQYF,TRBV14,TRBD1,-,TRBJ2-7
TGTGCCAGTAGTCCCGGGACTAGCGGATACAATGAGCAGTTCTTC,CASSPGTSGYNEQFF,TRBV19,TRBD2,-,TRBJ2-1
TGTGCCACCAGTGATTTTACAGGGGGCTCCGGGAGTGAGCAGTTCTTC,CATSDFTGGSGSEQFF,TRBV24-1,TRBD1,-,TRBJ2-1
TGTGCCAGCAGTTCGGGAGCCTACAATGAGCAGTTCTTC,CASSSGAYNEQFF,TRBV25-1,-,-,TRBJ2-1
TGTGCCAGCAGTTCGGGACAGATAAGTAACTATGGCTACACCTTC,CASSSGQISNYGYTF,TRBV28,TRBD1,-,TRBJ1-2
TGTGCCAGCAGCTTCCCCTTCGGGTCACAAGAGACCCAGTACTTC,CASSFPFGSQETQYF,TRBV11-2,-,-,TRBJ2-5
TGCGCCAGCAGCCTAAGTTCAGGGGTAGCCTACGAGCAGTACTTC,CASSLSSGVAYEQYF,TRBV4-3,-,-,TRBJ2-7
TGTGCCAGCAGTTTACAGGGGCAGGCTTACTACGAGCAGTACTTC,CASSLQGQAYYEQYF,TRBV27,-,-,TRBJ2-7
TGTGCCAGCAGCACCCGACTCGATTCACCCCTCCACTTT,CASSTRLDSPLHF,TRBV11-2,-,-,TRBJ1-6
TGTGCCAGCAGTCCACAGGGAATGGGCTCCTACAATGAGCAGTTCTTC,CASSPQGMGSYNEQFF,TRBV28,-,-,TRBJ2-1
TGTGCCAGCAGCTCTAGCGGCTTGGGAGGGAAAAACATTCAGTACTTC,CASSSSGLGGKNIQYF,TRBV9,TRBD2,-,TRBJ2-4
TGCGCCAGCAGCCAAACTACAGGGGTGGGGGAGCAGTACTTC,CASSQTTGVGEQYF,TRBV4-3,TRBD1,-,TRBJ2-7
TGTGCCAGCAGCTTTCGGGGGAAGGGCGGGGAGCTGTTTTTT,CASSFRGKGGELFF,TRBV7-2,-,few,TRBJ2-2
TGTGCCAGCAGGGTAGATAGGGGGCCTGGGGGGTCACCCCTCCACTTT,CASRVDRGPGGSPLHF,TRBV28,TRBD1,once,TRBJ1-6
TGTGCCAGCTTTTCCGGGACAGCTACCTATGGCTACACCTTC,CASFSGTATYGYTF,TRBV28,TRBD1,-,TRBJ1-2
TGTGCCACCAGTGAAACGGGACAGGGGGCCTACAATGAGCAGTTCTTC,CATSETGQGAYNEQFF,TRBV24-1,TRBD1,-,TRBJ2-1
TGTGCCAGCAGCCCAAGACTCCCCGCGGGAGGAGGGGAGACCCAGTACTTC,CASSPRLPAGGGETQYF,TRBV4-2,TRBD2,-,TRBJ2-5
TGTGCCAGCAGCTTGGATGGAGGGAGCGAGCACCAAGAGACCCAGTACTTC,CASSLDGGSEHQETQYF,TRBV5-4,-,-,TRBJ2-5
TGTGCCAGCAGCTCCGGGAGGGCCTCTTACCACGAGCAGTACTTC,CASSSGRASYHEQYF,TRBV7-2,TRBD2,-,TRBJ2-7
TGTGCCAGCAGTTCCCCTACCGCCGCTTTCTTT,CASSSPTAAFF,TRBV28,-,-,TRBJ1-1
TGTGCCACCAGTGACTACAGGGATCGTGATGAGCAGTTCTTC,CATSDYRDRDEQFF,TRBV24-1,-,-,TRBJ2-1
TGTGCCAGCAGTGCCGGGACACACTACTACGAGCAGTACTTC,CASSAGTHYYEQYF,TRBV28,-,-,TRBJ2-7
TGTGCCAGCAACAGGGATGTCTCCTACGAGCAGTACTTC,CASNRDVSYEQYF,TRBV6-5,-,once,TRBJ2-7
TGTGCCAGCACCGTGGACAGCGGACCCCTCCACTTT,CASTVDSGPLHF,TRBV2,-,-,TRBJ1-6
TGTGCCAGCTCACCCTTCAGACTAGCGTTGAGCTCCTACGAGCAGTACTTC,CASSPFRLALSSYEQYF,TRBV18,TRBD2,-,TRBJ2-7
TGTGCCAGCAGCCCTCTAGGGGGCGTTATTAGGGAAGCTTTCTTT,CASSPLGGVIREAFF,TRBV7-3,TRBD1,-,TRBJ1-1
TGTGCCAGCAGTACACGGACTAGCGGTCCCTACAATGAGCAGTTCTTC,CASSTRTSGPYNEQFF,TRBV28,TRBD2,-,TRBJ2-1
TGTGCCAGCAGTTACTCGGGTGGTCGGGGGTACGAGCAGTACTTC,CASSYSGGRGYEQYF,TRBV6-5,-,once,TRBJ2-7
TGTGCCAGCAGTTCGAGCTCCTATAATTCACCCCTCCACTTT,CASSSSSYNSPLHF,TRBV27,-,-,TRBJ1-6